This passage covers 21 T cell receptor beta chains from one sample sequenced in a study of blood T cell repertoires in COVID-19 (dated by TCRdb to the early 2020s). Library preparation was by the immunoSEQ multiplex PCR assay. This immuneACCESS table, as held by TCRdb, lists in-frame sequences with V and J called but not all clones. Of the missing ones, under half trace to an unresolved V gene in checked studies; the others have no known cause. The sample profile shows over 200,000 clones; over 75% of them were found once. Of the sample, more than 5.5% falls within the top ten clones. The sample was peripheral blood. Receptors were obtained from an elderly man with acute or convalescent COVID-19.

This clone has a handful of counts. The V and J genes are TRBV5-1 and TRBJ1-2, with 9 bases aligning to TRBD1. This CDR3 has 15 amino acids. V lost 4 bases, J lost 8 bases, and 12 bases stayed unmatched. CDR1 SGHRS and CDR2 YFSETQ come from the germline V gene. In DNA form, the CDR3 reads TGCGCCAGCAGCCTCAGTGGACAGGGGATGGTCGGCTACACCTTC. The encoded protein is CASSLSGQGMVGYTF. Complete variable domain (other parts from reference TRBV5-1 and TRBJ1-2): KAGVTQTPRYLIKTRGQQVTLSCSPISGHRSVSWYQQTPGQGLQFLFEYFSETQRNKGNFPGRFSGRQFSNSRSEMNVSTLELGDSALYLCASSLSGQGMVGYTFGSGTRLTVV.

V and J are TRBV30 and TRBJ1-1; D not certain. The V gene's germline CDR1 is GTSNPN and CDR2 SVGIG (reference sequence). This CDR3 comprises 13 residues. V gave up 4 bases and J gave up 4 bases, with 13 bases separating them. The CDR3 reads CAWTSLAGTEAFF. In DNA form, the CDR3 reads TGTGCCTGGACCAGTCTAGCGGGCACTGAAGCTTTCTTT.

The J gene is TRBJ2-7, the V gene TRBV20-1; no definite D call. Deletions cut 6 bases from V and 5 bases from J, with 8 bases between. CDR1 DFQATT and CDR2 SNEGSKA come from the germline V gene (reference sequence). The CDR3 has 10 residues. CDR3 DNA: TGCAGTGCCCGTTTCCACGAGCAGTACTTC. Translating gives CSARFHEQYF.

The V gene is TRBV6-5, the J gene TRBJ1-1, with a possible D match to TRBD1 (6 bases). V was shortened by 6 bases and J by 0 bases, with 11 bases between the two germline ends. The CDR3 length is 14 residues. Germline V gives CDR1 MNHEY, CDR2 SVGAGI. CDR3 bases: TGTGCCAGCAGCCCCGGACAGTTGAACACTGAAGCTTTCTTT. This gives the protein CASSPGQLNTEAFF.

V usage is TRBV12-2 and J usage is TRBJ2-3; the D call in the table, TRBD2, was not verified against the DNA. TRBV12-2 is an annotated pseudogene. CDR3 length equals 20 residues. CDR3 residues: CASRLNPGLLVLEDTDTQYF. In DNA form, the CDR3 reads TGTGCAAGTCGCTTAAACCCGGGACTATTGGTTTTGGAGGACACAGATACGCAGTATTTT.

With respect to this clone: This sample includes further DNA sequences coding for the same CDR3. This chain connects TRBV7-2 to TRBJ2-3; 9 bases line up with TRBD2. J was trimmed by 1 base and V by 4 bases; bases with no gene match: 3. The germline gives CDR1 SGHTA, CDR2 FQGNSA. The CDR3 covers 15 residues. This chain's CDR3 is CASSSLAGGTDTQYF. CDR3 bases: TGTGCCAGCAGCTCCTTAGCGGGAGGCACAGATACGCAGTATTTT.

In regard to this clone: Other DNA sequences in the same sample also yield this CDR3. The J gene is TRBJ1-4, the V gene TRBV7-9; TRBD1 matches at 9 bases. V shed 3 bases, J shed 7 bases, and the junction held 3 bases outside the gene matches. Germline CDR1 and CDR2: SEHNR and FQNEAQ (reference sequence). This CDR3 contains 14 residues. CDR3 residues: CASSLGQGFEKLFF. CDR3 DNA sequence: TGTGCCAGCAGCTTGGGACAGGGATTTGAAAAACTGTTTTTT.

J is TRBJ2-1 and V is TRBV18; TRBD1 matches 12 bases. V lost 4 bases, J lost 9 bases, and 4 bases stayed unmatched. This CDR3 comprises 14 residues. Germline CDR1 KGHSH, CDR2 LQKENI. The CDR3 DNA reads as TGTGCCAGCTCACGGGACAGGGGGCGTACTGAGCAGTTCTTC. This sequence encodes CASSRDRGRTEQFF.

This clone was found once. The chain recombines TRBV29-1 with TRBJ2-5; TRBD2 matches at 8 bases. V lost 4 bases and J lost 2; bases outside the gene matches: 12. The germline V gene encodes CDR1 SQVTM and CDR2 ANQGSEA. This CDR3 is built from 16 residues. The chain's CDR3 is CSVVEGLAGGQETQYF. The CDR3 region has the DNA TGCAGCGTTGTAGAGGGGCTAGCGGGCGGTCAAGAGACCCAGTACTTC.

V and J are TRBV27 and TRBJ2-5, with D perhaps TRBD1 (5 bases). V lost 5 bases, J lost 1 base, and 14 bases lay in between. Germline V gene sequence: CDR1 MNHEY, CDR2 SMNVEV (reference sequence). The CDR3 length is 15 residues. The CDR3 is CASSVTGRFQETQYF. CDR3 sequence (DNA): TGTGCCAGCAGTGTAACAGGTCGGTTCCAAGAGACCCAGTACTTC.

V is TRBV5-1 and J is TRBJ2-7; 9 bases map to TRBD2. The CDR3 contains 16 residues. CDR1 is SGHRS, CDR2 YFSETQ, per germline. Unmatched junction bases numbered 11, after V lost 2 bases and J lost 5 bases. This CDR3 reads CASSFRVLAGTNEQYF. The CDR3 DNA is TGCGCCAGCAGCTTTCGAGTTCTAGCGGGAACCAACGAGCAGTACTTC.

CDR3 amino acids: CASSQDSGTHTYNEQFF. DNA for the CDR3: TGTGCCAGCAGCCAAGACTCCGGGACACACACCTACAATGAGCAGTTCTTC. The V call is TRBV4-2, the J call TRBJ2-1; D possibly corresponds to TRBD1 (6 bases). Germline CDR1 reads LGHNA; CDR2 reads YNFKEQ. This CDR3 region has 17 residues. The germline V and J ends were trimmed by 0 bases and 2 bases, with 14 bases remaining between them.

This clone was counted between two and nine times. V is TRBV18 and J is TRBJ2-5, with TRBD1 as a possible D gene (6 bases). In germline, CDR1 is KGHSH, CDR2 LQKENI. This CDR3 contains 13 residues. Trimming removed 6 bases from V and 5 bases from J, with 13 bases in between. CDR3 DNA sequence: TGTGCCAGCTCGGACAGTACCCGGGAGACCCAGTACTTC. It codes for CASSDSTRETQYF.

This sequence joins TRBV7-2 and TRBJ1-4; D not certain. The CDR3 runs to 13 residues. Per germline, CDR1 SGHTA and CDR2 FQGNSA. V was cut by 5 bases and J by 7 bases, with 11 bases left in between. In DNA, the CDR3 is TGTGCCAGCAGCCCCCTATACGGTGAAAAACTGTTTTTT. The encoded protein is CASSPLYGEKLFF.

The chain links TRBV21-1 to TRBJ2-2; the table's D call, TRBD1, was not checked against the DNA. TRBV21-1 constitutes a pseudogene. This CDR3 spans 13 amino acids. Here the CDR3 reads CASQDSCPGELFF. The CDR3 region has the DNA TGTGCCAGCCAGGATTCGTGTCCCGGGGAGCTGTTTTTT.

The rearrangement uses TRBV7-2 and TRBJ2-1, with 11 bases matching TRBD1. Germline CDR1 SGHTA, CDR2 FQGNSA. The CDR3 length is 14 residues. Germline trimming cut 5 bases from V and 8 bases from J; bases unmatched to any gene: 5. CDR3 sequence reads: CASSRTGGIDEQFF. DNA for the CDR3: TGTGCCAGCAGCAGGACAGGGGGCATCGATGAGCAGTTCTTC.

This sequence joins TRBV27 and TRBJ2-7; a possible D gene is TRBD1 (5 bases). The germline gives CDR1 MNHEY, CDR2 SMNVEV (reference sequence). With 2 bases removed from V and 5 bases from J, the gap between germline ends came to 10 bases. The CDR3 is 13 amino acids. The CDR3 nucleotides are TGTGCCAGCAGTTTAGGCAGGGCCCACGAGCAGTACTTC. Its protein product is CASSLGRAHEQYF.

This rearrangement joins TRBV5-6 to TRBJ2-3; D is perhaps TRBD1 (5 bases). The CDR3 contains 14 residues. Germline CDR1 and CDR2: SGHDT and YYEEEE. V shed 1 base and J shed 14 bases, with 20 bases lying between them. The CDR3 here is CASSLNSVQGRWYF. The DNA for the CDR3 is TGTGCCAGCAGCTTGAACTCTGTGCAGGGAAGATGGTATTTT.

The J gene is TRBJ2-7, the V gene TRBV5-6; D is possibly TRBD1 (6 bases). Trimming cost V 1 base and J 3 bases, with 14 bases left between them. The CDR3 runs 15 residues. Germline CDR1 SGHDT, CDR2 YYEEEE. CDR3 sequence (DNA): TGTGCCAGCAGCTTGCCCCGACAGGCCTACTACGAGCAGTACTTC. Translated, it gives CASSLPRQAYYEQYF.

The V call is TRBV2, the J call TRBJ2-7, with 10 bases that match TRBD1. The CDR3 extends over 15 amino acids. With 5 bases clipped from V and 5 bases from J, the junction kept 9 bases outside the gene matches. Germline loops: CDR1 SNHLY, CDR2 FYNNEI. The CDR3 protein is CASSYTGQGLDEQYF. In nucleotides, the CDR3 is TGTGCCAGCAGTTATACGGGACAGGGGCTGGACGAGCAGTACTTC.

The chain employs TRBV27 and TRBJ1-4; 9 positions agree with TRBD1. Germline V lookup: CDR1 MNHEY, CDR2 SMNVEV (reference sequence). The CDR3 is made up of 17 amino acids. V trimming: 2 bases; J trimming: 4 bases; junction bases outside the gene matches: 8. The CDR3 nucleotides read TGTGCCAGCAGTTTAGTCGCCGGGACAGGGAATAATGAAAAACTGTTTTTT. Its translation: CASSLVAGTGNNEKLFF.